This TCR beta chain comes out of a study of CD8 T cells in Susac syndrome. Germline values: CDR1 LGHNA, CDR2 YNFKEQ. Trimming took off 1 base at V and 6 bases at J, with 9 bases between the two ends. The CDR3 runs 14 residues. Random hexamers primed reverse transcription of 0.5 to 1 ug RNA. Multiplex PCR with immunoSEQ amplified the TCR beta CDR3 across 54 Vbeta and 13 Jbeta. MiXCR, run by TCRdb on the immunoSEQ multiplex PCR reads, gives a single entry per CDR3 protein. The sample has about 19,000 distinct CDR3 sequences, 85% to 95% seen once. The sample comprised CD8+ T cells from PBMCs. This chain joins TRBV4-2 and TRBJ2-2, with unresolved D. The source of this sequence is a human donor in good health. Here the CDR3 reads CASSQGADPGELFF. Here the CDR3 DNA reads TGTGCCAGCAGCCAAGGGGCGGATCCCGGGGAGCTGTTTTTT.